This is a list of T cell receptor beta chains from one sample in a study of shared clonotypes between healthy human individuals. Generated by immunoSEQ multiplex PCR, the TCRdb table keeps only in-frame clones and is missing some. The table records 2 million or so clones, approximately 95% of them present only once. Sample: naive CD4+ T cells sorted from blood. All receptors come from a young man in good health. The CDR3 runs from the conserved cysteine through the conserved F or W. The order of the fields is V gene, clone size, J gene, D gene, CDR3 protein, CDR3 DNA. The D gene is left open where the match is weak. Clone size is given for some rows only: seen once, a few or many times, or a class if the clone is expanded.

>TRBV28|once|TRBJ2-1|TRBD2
CASSLSASGSSYNEQFF
TGTGCCAGCAGTTTATCGGCTAGCGGGAGCTCCTACAATGAGCAGTTCTTC
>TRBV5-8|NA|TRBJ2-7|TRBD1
CASSFSYGTGFSYEQYF
TGTGCCAGCAGCTTTTCATATGGGACAGGGTTTTCCTACGAGCAGTACTTC
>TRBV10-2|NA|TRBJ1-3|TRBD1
CASRSGGSGNTIYF
TGCGCCAGCCGATCAGGGGGCTCTGGAAACACCATATATTTT
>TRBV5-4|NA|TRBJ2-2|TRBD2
CASSLLAGSTGELFF
TGTGCCAGCAGCTTACTAGCGGGAAGCACCGGGGAGCTGTTTTTT
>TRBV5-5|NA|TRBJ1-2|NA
CASSLDLQGVRGYTF
TGTGCCAGCAGCTTGGACCTACAGGGTGTGAGGGGCTACACCTTC
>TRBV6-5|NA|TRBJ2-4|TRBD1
CASSYTARGQKNIQYF
TGTGCCAGCAGTTACACTGCAAGGGGACAGAAAAACATTCAGTACTTC
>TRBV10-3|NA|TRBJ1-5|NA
CAISEGFNQPQHF
TGTGCCATCAGTGAAGGGTTTAATCAGCCCCAGCATTTT
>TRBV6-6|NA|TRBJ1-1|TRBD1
CASSYSYRGNTEAFF
TGTGCCAGCAGTTACTCTTACAGGGGAAACACTGAAGCTTTCTTT
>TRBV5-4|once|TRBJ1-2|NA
CASSLMKGVGYTF
TGTGCCAGCAGCTTGATGAAGGGGGTCGGCTACACCTTC
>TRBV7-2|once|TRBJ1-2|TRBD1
CASSLESARGQNGYTF
TGTGCCAGCAGCTTAGAATCAGCCAGGGGGCAGAATGGCTACACCTTC
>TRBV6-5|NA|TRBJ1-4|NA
CASTQVAGPNEKLFF
TGTGCCAGCACCCAGGTGGCTGGACCTAATGAAAAACTGTTTTTT
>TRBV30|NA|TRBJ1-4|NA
CAWGSGTNEKLFF
TGTGCCTGGGGGTCGGGGACTAATGAAAAACTGTTTTTT
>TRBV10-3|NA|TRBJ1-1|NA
CAVQRVTTEAFF
TGTGCCGTGCAAAGGGTTACAACTGAAGCTTTCTTT
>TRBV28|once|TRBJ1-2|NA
CASSLTQAATRGYTF
TGTGCCAGCAGTTTAACGCAGGCCGCTACACGAGGCTACACCTTC
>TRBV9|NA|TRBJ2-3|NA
CASSVAWGTDTQYF
TGTGCCAGCAGCGTAGCATGGGGGACAGATACGCAGTATTTT
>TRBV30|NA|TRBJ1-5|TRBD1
CAWSPGQTSNQPQHF
TGTGCCTGGAGCCCGGGACAGACTAGCAATCAGCCCCAGCATTTT
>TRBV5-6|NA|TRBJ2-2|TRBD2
CASSLRLAGADTGELFF
TGTGCCAGCAGCTTGCGACTAGCGGGGGCTGACACCGGGGAGCTGTTTTTT
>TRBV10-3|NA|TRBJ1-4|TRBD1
CASSRGGVSTNEKLFF
TGTGCCAGCAGCAGGGGGGGAGTATCAACTAATGAAAAACTGTTTTTT
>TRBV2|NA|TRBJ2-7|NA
CASSPSRDRGEQYF
TGTGCCAGCAGTCCTTCCAGGGATCGTGGGGAGCAGTACTTC
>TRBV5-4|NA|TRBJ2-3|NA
CASSLATLTDTQYF
TGTGCCAGCAGCTTGGCTACACTCACAGATACGCAGTATTTT
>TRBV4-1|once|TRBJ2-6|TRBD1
CASSHPGTGETGANVLTF
TGCGCCAGCAGCCACCCCGGGACAGGGGAAACTGGGGCCAACGTCCTGACTTTC
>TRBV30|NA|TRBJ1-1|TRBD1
CAWRSTGGAYTEAFF
TGTGCCTGGAGGTCCACAGGGGGCGCGTATACTGAAGCTTTCTTT
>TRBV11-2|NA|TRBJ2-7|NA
CASSLDQGITYEQYF
TGTGCCAGCAGCTTAGATCAGGGGATAACCTACGAGCAGTACTTC
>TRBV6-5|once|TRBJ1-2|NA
CASSYKLGANYGYTF
TGTGCCAGCAGTTACAAATTAGGAGCTAACTATGGCTACACCTTC
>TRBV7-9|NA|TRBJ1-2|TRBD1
CASSHPPRQGAVGYTF
TGTGCCAGCAGCCACCCTCCCCGGCAGGGGGCCGTTGGCTACACCTTC
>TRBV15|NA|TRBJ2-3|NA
CATSLFRDNTDTQYF
TGTGCCACCAGTCTCTTTCGGGACAACACAGATACGCAGTATTTT
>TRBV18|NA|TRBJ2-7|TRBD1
CASSRGTGTSYEQYF
TGTGCCAGCTCACGCGGGACAGGTACATCCTACGAGCAGTACTTC
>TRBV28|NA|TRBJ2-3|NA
CASSQGPKEWQYF
TGTGCCAGCAGTCAAGGGCCCAAAGAATGGCAGTATTTT
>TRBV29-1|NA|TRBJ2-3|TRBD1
CSVTDRATDTQYF
TGCAGCGTTACGGACAGGGCCACAGATACGCAGTATTTT
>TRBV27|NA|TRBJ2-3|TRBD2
CASRGTSGVDTQYF
TGTGCCAGCCGGGGGACTAGCGGGGTCGATACGCAGTATTTT
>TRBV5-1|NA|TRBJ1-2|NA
CASSLGGYGYTF
TGCGCCAGCAGCCTCGGAGGTTATGGCTACACCTTC
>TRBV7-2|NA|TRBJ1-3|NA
CASSLAVAPGNTIYF
TGTGCCAGCAGCTTAGCGGTGGCCCCTGGAAACACCATATATTTT
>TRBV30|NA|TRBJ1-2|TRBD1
CASEGQGAGGYTF
TGTGCCTCAGAGGGACAGGGGGCCGGTGGCTACACCTTC
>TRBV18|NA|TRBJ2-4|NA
CASSPDSKNIQYF
TGTGCCAGCTCTCCGGACAGCAAAAACATTCAGTACTTC
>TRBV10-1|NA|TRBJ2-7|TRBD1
CASSRQGATYEQYF
TGCGCCAGCAGTCGACAGGGGGCTACCTACGAGCAGTACTTC
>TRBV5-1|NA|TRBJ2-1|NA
CASSAGPSSSYNEQFF
TGCGCCAGCAGCGCTGGACCGTCGAGCTCCTACAATGAGCAGTTCTTC
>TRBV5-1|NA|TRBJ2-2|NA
CASSFTDLTGELFF
TGCGCCAGCAGCTTTACCGACCTCACCGGGGAGCTGTTTTTT
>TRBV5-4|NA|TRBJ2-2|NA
CASSLDENTGELFF
TGTGCCAGCAGCTTGGACGAGAACACCGGGGAGCTGTTTTTT
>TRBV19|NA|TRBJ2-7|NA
CASSIGGNSYEQYF
TGTGCCAGTAGTATTGGAGGCAACTCCTACGAGCAGTACTTC
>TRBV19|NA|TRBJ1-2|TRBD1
CASKDRVDGYTF
TGTGCCAGTAAGGACAGGGTAGATGGCTACACCTTC
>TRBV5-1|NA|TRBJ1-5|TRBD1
CASSNGTGRQPQHF
TGCGCCAGCAGCAATGGGACAGGGCGTCAGCCCCAGCATTTT